The T cell receptor (beta chain) under discussion was sequenced for a study of T cell repertoires in cytomegalovirus infection. Study-wide background: Use of recently identified HLA-C-restricted and well-studied HLA-B-restricted CMV epitopes was part of the study. Indicated by public TCR beta signatures were CMV infection and matching HLA type. The study's findings and limits: The ex vivo response was dominated by HLA-C-restricted CMV-specific TCR beta clonotypes. Identification of carriers of CMV plus the relevant HLA was achieved through cumulative public TCR beta family frequency.

The CDR3 extends over 16 amino acids. Germline V lookup: CDR1 SGHDT, CDR2 YYEEEE. Trimming left V 4 bases short and J 3 bases short, with 17 bases between. On this clonotype itself: Its cognate antigen is unknown.

TCRdb redid the calling of the reads with MiXCR, one entry per CDR3 protein. The sample shows fewer than 950,000 distinct CDR3 sequences, about 33% of them seen only once. The source of this sequence is a human donor in good health (CMV status not recorded). Some clones in this sample may be carry-over from other donors' samples. The rearrangement uses TRBV5-6 and TRBJ1-5; D gene ambiguous. The sequencing here drew on cultured CD8+ T cells from PBMCs, taken from culture after CMV antigen stimulation. CDR3 sequence: CASSLSTPYPNQPQHF. The CDR3 DNA follows: TGTGCCAGCAGCCTGTCGACCCCATATCCCAATCAGCCCCAGCATTTT. Together with reference TRBV5-6 and TRBJ1-5, the CDR3 gives the full variable domain: DAGVTQSPTHLIKTRGQQVTLRCSPKSGHDTVSWYQQALGQGPQFIFQYYEEEERQRGNFPDRFSGHQFPNYSSELNVNALLLGDSALYLCASSLSTPYPNQPQHFGDGTRLSIL.